Listed below are T cell receptor beta chains from one sample, sequenced in a study of blood T cell repertoires in COVID-19. Sequencing was performed with immunoSEQ multiplex PCR; in TCRdb, only in-frame clones are kept and a portion is missing. The sample includes 300,000 to 350,000 clones, around 89% seen only once; the top ten take approximately 1.8%. Material: peripheral blood. These receptors all stem from a woman aged 25-40 years with COVID-19, enrolled during active disease. CDR3s include the opening cysteine and the closing phenylalanine or tryptophan. Each record gives: J gene, D gene, clone size, V gene, CDR3 length, CDR3 protein, CDR3 DNA. The D gene is left open where the match is weak. The size field is filled for only some rows; it gives once, few, many or a size class.

>TRBJ1-5|NA|once|TRBV6-5|13
CASRDSSNQPQHF
TGTGCCAGCAGGGACAGTAGCAATCAGCCCCAGCATTTT
>TRBJ2-3|TRBD2|NA|TRBV5-4|15
CASSGPGGRTDTQYF
TGTGCCAGCAGCGGGCCGGGGGGACGCACAGATACGCAGTATTTT
>TRBJ2-2|NA|NA|TRBV6-5|15
CASSYSNFVTGELFF
TGTGCCAGCAGTTACTCGAACTTTGTCACCGGGGAGCTGTTTTTT
>TRBJ2-7|TRBD2|NA|TRBV7-2|13
CASRTTSGGSLYF
TGTGCCAGCAGGACGACTAGCGGGGGGTCCCTGTACTTC
>TRBJ2-5|TRBD1|NA|TRBV3-1/TRBV3-2|14
CASRPNRGEETQYF
TGTGCCAGCAGACCGAACAGGGGTGAGGAGACCCAGTACTTC
>TRBJ1-1|TRBD1|NA|TRBV6-5|14
CASSKTGGNTEAFF
TGTGCCAGCAGTAAGACAGGGGGTAACACTGAAGCTTTCTTT
>TRBJ1-1|NA|NA|TRBV7-9|14
CASSPGYVGTEAFF
TGTGCCAGCAGCCCTGGTTATGTCGGCACTGAAGCTTTCTTT
>TRBJ2-1|TRBD2|once|TRBV7-2|15
CASSPSGGAYNEQFF
TGTGCCAGCAGTCCTAGCGGGGGGGCGTACAATGAGCAGTTCTTC
>TRBJ2-5|TRBD1|NA|TRBV5-1|15
CASSLSGQIQETQYF
TGCGCCAGCAGCCTCTCGGGACAGATCCAAGAGACCCAGTACTTC
>TRBJ2-2|TRBD1|NA|TRBV23-1|14
CASRGTGGTGELFF
TGCGCCAGCAGGGGGACAGGGGGGACCGGGGAGCTGTTTTTT
>TRBJ1-6|NA|NA|TRBV5-1|15
CASSTDGAGNSPLHF
TGCGCCAGCAGCACAGATGGGGCAGGGAATTCACCCCTCCACTTT
>TRBJ1-6|NA|NA|TRBV25-1|16
CASSEVGSSYNSPLHF
TGTGCCAGCAGTGAAGTGGGGAGCTCCTATAATTCACCCCTCCACTTT
>TRBJ2-2|TRBD2|NA|TRBV6-1|15
CASSESGLAGGELFF
TGTGCCAGCAGTGAGTCGGGACTAGCTGGCGGGGAGCTGTTTTTT
>TRBJ1-1|TRBD1|NA|TRBV9|16
CASSVGQGALDTEAFF
TGTGCCAGCAGCGTAGGACAGGGGGCGCTGGACACTGAAGCTTTCTTT
>TRBJ2-7|TRBD1|NA|TRBV5-1|15
CASSAGTGGVYEQYF
TGCGCCAGCAGCGCCGGGACAGGGGGCGTCTACGAGCAGTACTTC